The rows below give T cell receptor beta chains drawn from one sample of a study of shared clonotypes between healthy human individuals. Produced via immunoSEQ multiplex PCR; TCRdb's table is partial and in-frame only. The data show 2 million to 2.5 million clones, roughly 91% seen once. Material for sequencing was naive CD8+ T cells from PBMCs. The source of these receptors is a man between 18 and 29 years old in good health. Some clones in this sample may be carry-over from other donors' samples. Each CDR3 is given with its conserved first and last residue. Each record gives: D gene, J gene, V gene, clone size, CDR3 protein, CDR3 DNA. A D gene is named only where the DNA matches it firmly. Some rows mark clone size as missing; the rest say once, few, many or name a class of expanded clone.

d_call: -; j_call: TRBJ2-7; v_call: TRBV11-2; clone_size: -; cdr3_aa: CASSLSITYEQYF; cdr3_nt: TGTGCCAGCAGCTTGAGTATCACCTACGAGCAGTACTTC
d_call: -; j_call: TRBJ2-7; v_call: TRBV2; clone_size: -; cdr3_aa: CASKGMGPEQYF; cdr3_nt: TGTGCCAGCAAGGGTATGGGGCCCGAGCAGTACTTC
d_call: -; j_call: TRBJ1-4; v_call: TRBV15; clone_size: once; cdr3_aa: CATSREREGPDEKLFF; cdr3_nt: TGTGCCACCAGCAGAGAACGGGAGGGTCCCGATGAAAAACTGTTTTTT
d_call: -; j_call: TRBJ1-2; v_call: TRBV6-5; clone_size: -; cdr3_aa: CASSVRTANYGYTF; cdr3_nt: TGTGCCAGCAGCGTGCGGACAGCTAACTATGGCTACACCTTC
d_call: -; j_call: TRBJ2-2; v_call: TRBV19; clone_size: -; cdr3_aa: CASSPHVIGELFF; cdr3_nt: TGTGCCAGTAGTCCCCACGTGATCGGGGAGCTGTTTTTT
d_call: -; j_call: TRBJ2-3; v_call: TRBV4-1; clone_size: -; cdr3_aa: CASSQAWGLSTDTQYF; cdr3_nt: TGCGCCAGCAGCCAAGCTTGGGGGCTCTCCACAGATACGCAGTATTTT
d_call: -; j_call: TRBJ1-1; v_call: TRBV28; clone_size: few; cdr3_aa: CASSRRNTEAFF; cdr3_nt: TGTGCCAGCAGCCGGAGGAACACTGAAGCTTTCTTT
d_call: TRBD2; j_call: TRBJ2-1; v_call: TRBV28; clone_size: -; cdr3_aa: CAGGTSVYNEQFF; cdr3_nt: TGTGCCGGGGGGACTAGCGTCTACAATGAGCAGTTCTTC
d_call: -; j_call: TRBJ1-2; v_call: TRBV5-6; clone_size: few; cdr3_aa: CASSQYDGPRGYTF; cdr3_nt: TGTGCCAGCAGCCAATACGACGGGCCAAGGGGCTACACCTTC
d_call: TRBD1; j_call: TRBJ1-1; v_call: TRBV12-5; clone_size: few; cdr3_aa: CASGTSQGTLRATEAFF; cdr3_nt: TGTGCTAGTGGTACGTCACAGGGGACCTTAAGGGCCACTGAAGCTTTCTTT
d_call: -; j_call: TRBJ1-1; v_call: TRBV29-1; clone_size: -; cdr3_aa: CSVVPGGEAFF; cdr3_nt: TGCAGCGTTGTGCCCGGGGGGGAAGCTTTCTTT
d_call: -; j_call: TRBJ1-1; v_call: TRBV7-9; clone_size: -; cdr3_aa: CAAAEAFF; cdr3_nt: TGTGCAGCGGCGGAAGCTTTCTTT
d_call: -; j_call: TRBJ1-1; v_call: TRBV6-5; clone_size: -; cdr3_aa: CASRGGMGTEAFF; cdr3_nt: TGTGCCAGCAGGGGAGGGATGGGCACTGAAGCTTTCTTT
d_call: TRBD1; j_call: TRBJ1-1; v_call: TRBV7-9; clone_size: -; cdr3_aa: CASSWDRGTEAFF; cdr3_nt: TGTGCCAGCAGCTGGGACAGGGGTACTGAAGCTTTCTTT
d_call: -; j_call: TRBJ2-3; v_call: TRBV6-6; clone_size: -; cdr3_aa: CASSRGERRVTDTQYF; cdr3_nt: TGTGCCAGCAGCAGGGGGGAGAGACGCGTCACAGATACGCAGTATTTT
d_call: -; j_call: TRBJ2-3; v_call: TRBV14; clone_size: -; cdr3_aa: CASSHYVKDTQYF; cdr3_nt: TGTGCCAGCAGCCATTACGTGAAAGATACGCAGTATTTT
d_call: -; j_call: TRBJ2-7; v_call: TRBV5-1; clone_size: once; cdr3_aa: CASSPVQGEQYF; cdr3_nt: TGCGCCAGCAGCCCGGTCCAGGGAGAGCAGTACTTC
d_call: -; j_call: TRBJ2-3; v_call: TRBV28; clone_size: -; cdr3_aa: CASSLPANFGTDTQYF; cdr3_nt: TGTGCCAGCAGTTTACCGGCGAACTTTGGCACAGATACGCAGTATTTT
d_call: TRBD2; j_call: TRBJ2-7; v_call: TRBV6-5; clone_size: -; cdr3_aa: CASSYTSGWSYEQYF; cdr3_nt: TGTGCCAGCAGTTACACTAGCGGTTGGTCCTACGAGCAGTACTTC
d_call: -; j_call: TRBJ2-7; v_call: TRBV7-8; clone_size: -; cdr3_aa: CASSRDRSPNLKQYF; cdr3_nt: TGTGCCAGCAGTCGCGACAGGTCCCCCAACCTCAAGCAGTACTTC
d_call: TRBD1; j_call: TRBJ2-7; v_call: TRBV19; clone_size: -; cdr3_aa: CASSILHRDSIDEQYF; cdr3_nt: TGTGCCAGTAGTATTCTACACCGGGACAGTATCGACGAGCAGTACTTC
d_call: -; j_call: TRBJ2-3; v_call: TRBV7-9; clone_size: -; cdr3_aa: CASSPDGAPYTDTQYF; cdr3_nt: TGTGCCAGCAGCCCAGACGGGGCTCCTTACACAGATACGCAGTATTTT